This T cell receptor beta chain was captured in a study of blood T cell repertoires in COVID-19 (dated by TCRdb to the early 2020s). Concerning the study at large: Samples from collaborators originated in the United States, Italy and Spain and spanned both the acute and convalescent phases of COVID-19. Nearly every sample came with metadata listing a de-identified subject ID, COVID-19 status, age in years and sex. HLA class I and class II types, where available, came from metadata supplied by the sample provider rather than from assay-based typing. The repertoires were released in a freely available public database intended as a resource for research on the immune response to SARS-CoV-2. Subjects who had been exposed to COVID-19, were actively infected with it, or had recovered from it provided the deeply sampled blood TCRbeta repertoires that made up the dataset. Samples came from the ongoing ImmuneRACE study (first 160 participants) plus 1,254 subjects from 6 global collaborators. The material from the prospective study consisted of cDNA or gDNA derived from T cells, B-cell-depleted T cells, or PBMCs.

Regarding this clone: Its recognized antigen is unknown. No base quality values were provided; no much bigger clone lies one nucleotide off.

General findings and caveats noted by the study authors: The quantity of clinical and demographic metadata differed by source and by participant and was supplied without curation.

The collaborating institutions used their own protocols to collect whole blood in K2EDTA tubes. For TCRbeta analysis, collaborators shipped samples as frozen whole blood, isolated PBMCs, or DNA extracted from either of those sample types. TCRbeta CDR3 regions were amplified from genomic DNA using the immunoSEQ Assay, a bias-controlled multiplex PCR. In the paper's pipeline: Within the assay, amplification of reference gene primers was used to estimate how many nucleated cells each sample contained. To quantify the absolute abundance of each unique TCRbeta CDR3 rearrangement, sequence reads were collapsed and filtered. For each sample, productive Simpson clonality was calculated as the square root of Simpson's diversity index across productive rearrangements. The clones in this table, taken by TCRdb from immuneACCESS, are in-frame only. Not every clone is retained; where verified, under half of the shortfall comes from an unresolved V gene, and the cause of the rest is unknown. The DNA gave D and trimming, while V, J and clone size come from that table. The sample profile shows roughly 190,000 clones; about 81% of them were found once. Around an eighth of the sample comes from the top ten.

Input material: peripheral blood. This clonotype was obtained from a young man with active or convalescent COVID-19.

The nucleotides read TGCGCCAGCAGCTTGGTTGGACAGGGACGATCACCCCTCCACTTT. Translated, this gives CASSLVGQGRSPLHF. Rearrangement joined TRBV5-1 to TRBJ1-6, and TRBD1 aligns with 8 junction nucleotides. Per the germline V gene, SGHRS is the CDR1 and YFSETQ is the CDR2. The CDR3 has 15 amino acids, counting the end cysteine and phenylalanine. Only CDR3 DNA remains: 45 bases, in frame from the first base. The germline V end is reduced by 0 bases and the J end by 10 bases; junction bases left unmatched: 6. Where the CDR3 stops, the reference TRBV5-1 and TRBJ1-6 genes take over; the full variable domain is KAGVTQTPRYLIKTRGQQVTLSCSPISGHRSVSWYQQTPGQGLQFLFEYFSETQRNKGNFPGRFSGRQFSNSRSEMNVSTLELGDSALYLCASSLVGQGRSPLHFGNGTRLTVT.